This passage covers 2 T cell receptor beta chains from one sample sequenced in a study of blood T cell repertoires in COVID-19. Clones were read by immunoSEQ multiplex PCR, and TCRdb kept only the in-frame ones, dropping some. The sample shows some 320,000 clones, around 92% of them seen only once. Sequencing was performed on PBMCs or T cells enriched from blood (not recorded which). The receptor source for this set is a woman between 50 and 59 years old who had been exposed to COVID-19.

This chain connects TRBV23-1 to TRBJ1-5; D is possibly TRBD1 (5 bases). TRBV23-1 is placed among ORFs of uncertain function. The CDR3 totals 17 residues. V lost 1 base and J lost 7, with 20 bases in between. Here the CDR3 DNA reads TGCGCCAGCAGTCAATTACCCGAGTTTGGGGGAGGGCAGCCCCAGCATTTT. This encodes CASSQLPEFGGGQPQHF.

The CDR3: CAWSLPRDIPGRGETQYF. DNA of the CDR3: TGTGCCTGGAGTCTCCCCAGGGACATACCAGGGCGAGGGGAGACCCAGTACTTC. The rearrangement joins TRBV30 to TRBJ2-5; maybe TRBD1 (6 bases). Trimming removed 2 bases at V and 5 bases at J, with 27 bases between. Germline CDR1 GTSNPN, CDR2 SVGIG (reference sequence). The CDR3 has 18 residues.